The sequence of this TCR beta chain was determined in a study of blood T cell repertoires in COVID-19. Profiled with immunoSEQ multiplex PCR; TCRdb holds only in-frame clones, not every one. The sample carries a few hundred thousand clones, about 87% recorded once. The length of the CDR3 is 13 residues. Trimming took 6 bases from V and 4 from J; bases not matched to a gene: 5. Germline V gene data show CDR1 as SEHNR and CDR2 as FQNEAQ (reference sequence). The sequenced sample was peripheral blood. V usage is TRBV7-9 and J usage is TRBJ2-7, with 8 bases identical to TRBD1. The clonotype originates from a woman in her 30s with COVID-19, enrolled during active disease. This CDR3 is CASSRTGYYEQYF. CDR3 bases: TGTGCCAGCAGTCGGACAGGGTATTACGAGCAGTACTTC. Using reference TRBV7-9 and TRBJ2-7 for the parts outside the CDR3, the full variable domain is DTGVSQNPRHKITKRGQNVTFRCDPISEHNRLYWYRQTLGQGPEFLTYFQNEAQLEKSRLLSDRFSAERPKGSFSTLEIQRTEQGDSAMYLCASSRTGYYEQYFGPGTRLTVT.